A selection of T cell receptor beta chains follows, all from one sample in a study of cytomegalovirus exposure and HLA in healthy donors. TCRdb's copy holds only in-frame clones and misses some; the assay was immunoSEQ multiplex PCR. The sample carries some 130,000 clones, 75% to 90% recorded once. The sequencing input was PBMCs. The receptors here all came from a woman aged 18-35 years in good health and CMV-seronegative. Each CDR3 is given with its conserved first and last residue. D genes are given only for firm matches. Size is stated for part of the rows, as once, few or many counts, or as a class when the clone is expanded.

J gene,CDR3 length,D gene,clone size,V gene,CDR3 protein,CDR3 DNA
TRBJ1-1,15,-,many,TRBV11-1,CASSSGQPPLTEAFF,TGTGCCAGCAGCTCTGGACAGCCTCCCCTCACTGAAGCTTTCTTT
TRBJ2-2,14,-,-,TRBV7-2,CASSLWRGTGELFF,TGTGCCAGCAGCTTATGGCGGGGAACCGGGGAGCTGTTTTTT
TRBJ2-5,15,TRBD2,-,TRBV11-1,CASRSRGGEQETQYF,TGTGCCAGCAGAAGTCGGGGGGGAGAACAAGAGACCCAGTACTTC
TRBJ1-1,13,TRBD1,-,TRBV27,CASSVDRDTEAFF,TGTGCCAGCTCGGTGGACAGGGACACTGAAGCTTTCTTT
TRBJ1-2,12,-,-,TRBV10-3,CAIKPAGDGYTF,TGTGCCATCAAACCCGCCGGAGATGGCTACACCTTC
TRBJ2-2,14,-,-,TRBV6-1,CASRTTVNTGELFF,TGTGCCAGCAGAACGACAGTGAACACCGGGGAGCTGTTTTTT
TRBJ2-1,13,-,few,TRBV6-1,CASSEARPGEQFF,TGTGCCAGCAGTGAAGCGCGTCCAGGGGAGCAGTTCTTC
TRBJ2-7,14,TRBD2,-,TRBV7-3,CASSFSGGSGEQYF,TGTGCCAGCAGCTTTAGCGGGGGGTCCGGCGAGCAGTACTTC
TRBJ1-6,13,TRBD1,-,TRBV6-5,CASRDRAHSPLHF,TGTGCCAGCAGGGACAGGGCACATTCACCCCTCCACTTT
TRBJ2-7,15,-,-,TRBV19,CASSIGTLSTYEQYF,TGTGCCAGTAGTATCGGGACACTTAGTACCTACGAGCAGTACTTC
TRBJ1-1,15,-,-,TRBV18,CASSPQTGANTEAFF,TGTGCCAGCTCACCACAAACAGGAGCGAACACTGAAGCTTTCTTT
TRBJ2-3,14,TRBD1,-,TRBV29-1,CSVRGQRSTDTQYF,TGCAGCGTTAGGGGACAGCGTAGCACAGATACGCAGTATTTT
TRBJ1-1,10,-,many,TRBV20-1,CSAILTEAFF,TGCAGTGCTATACTCACTGAAGCTTTCTTT
TRBJ1-2,15,TRBD1,-,TRBV18,CASSQGTGGFDGYTF,TGTGCCAGCTCCCAAGGGACAGGGGGGTTCGATGGCTACACCTTC
TRBJ1-1,15,TRBD1,-,TRBV5-1,CASTLQGARLTEAFF,TGCGCCAGCACCTTACAGGGGGCGCGTCTCACTGAAGCTTTCTTT
TRBJ1-2,13,TRBD1,once,TRBV6-5,CASARDRVYGYTF,TGTGCCAGCGCCCGGGACAGGGTCTATGGCTACACCTTC
TRBJ2-1,14,TRBD1,-,TRBV7-8,CASLSGTGSGEQFF,TGTGCCAGCCTCTCCGGGACAGGGTCTGGTGAGCAGTTCTTC
TRBJ1-5,14,TRBD1,-,TRBV6-5,CASSYRTGVQPQHF,TGTGCCAGCAGTTACCGGACAGGGGTTCAGCCCCAGCATTTT
TRBJ1-4,16,TRBD1,-,TRBV7-9,CASSLSPGTGGEKLFF,TGTGCCAGCAGCTTATCGCCTGGGACAGGGGGTGAAAAACTGTTTTTT
TRBJ1-6,16,-,once,TRBV5-1,CASTLRGAGGDSPLHF,TGCGCCAGCACCCTACGGGGAGCGGGGGGGGATTCACCCCTCCACTTT
TRBJ1-2,15,TRBD1,-,TRBV19,CASSLLGQVVYGYTF,TGTGCCAGTAGTCTATTGGGACAGGTCGTCTATGGCTACACCTTC
TRBJ2-7,15,-,-,TRBV7-8,CASSLANRESYEQYF,TGTGCCAGCAGCTTAGCGAACAGGGAGTCCTACGAGCAGTACTTC
TRBJ2-7,14,-,-,TRBV7-3,CASSPPDSPYEQYF,TGTGCCAGCAGCCCTCCGGACAGTCCCTACGAGCAGTACTTC
TRBJ1-2,13,-,few,TRBV7-9,CASSRMGRRGYTF,TGTGCCAGCAGCCGGATGGGGCGCAGGGGCTACACCTTC
TRBJ2-7,14,TRBD1,-,TRBV6-6,CASRRDSHTYEQYF,TGTGCCAGCAGAAGGGACAGCCACACCTACGAGCAGTACTTC
TRBJ2-1,11,-,-,TRBV20-1,CSARGGAEQFF,TGCAGTGCTAGGGGGGGGGCCGAACAGTTCTTC
TRBJ1-6,16,TRBD1,-,TRBV2,CASISSQGTGGSPLHF,TGTGCCAGCATTTCAAGTCAAGGGACAGGGGGTTCACCCCTCCACTTT